The next 23 T cell receptor beta chains were all read from a single sample in a study of CD8 T cells in ankylosing spondylitis. TCRdb redid the calling of the 5' RACE reads with MiXCR, one entry per CDR3 protein. The table records about 260,000 distinct CDR3 sequences, around 20% of them present only once. Sequencing input: blood, either unsorted or a sorted T cell fraction (not recorded which). Source of these receptors: a male donor with ankylosing spondylitis or in good health (not recorded which).

The V and J genes are TRBV5-1 and TRBJ2-1; D remains ambiguous. From germline, CDR1 is SGHRS and CDR2 YFSETQ. This CDR3 comprises 13 residues. Between the trimmed V and J ends, which lost 0 bases and 9 bases, there was a span of 10 bases. The CDR3 bases are TGCGCCAGCAGCTTGGGCACGTTTGGTGAGCAGTTCTTC. Translation: CASSLGTFGEQFF.

The V gene is TRBV20-1, the J gene TRBJ2-3; 10 bases line up with TRBD2. The CDR3 contains 12 residues. Unmatched junction bases numbered 6, after V lost 6 bases and J lost 9 bases. Germline values: CDR1 DFQATT, CDR2 SNEGSKA (reference sequence). In nucleotides, the CDR3 is TGCAGTGCCAACCTAGCGGGAGTAACGCAGTATTTT. Protein: CSANLAGVTQYF.

This chain joins TRBV7-9 and TRBJ1-6; 9 bases match TRBD1. The germline gives CDR1 SEHNR, CDR2 FQNEAQ (reference sequence). This CDR3 is built from 15 residues. The J segment lost 9 bases and the V segment lost 5 bases, leaving 8 bases of the junction unmatched. CDR3: CASSPGQGFGSPLHF. The DNA for the CDR3 is TGTGCCAGCAGCCCGGGACAGGGTTTCGGTTCACCCCTCCACTTT.

The chain has TRBV6-1 and TRBJ2-1, with 11 bases that match TRBD1. Germline-derived CDR1 and CDR2 are MNHNS and SASEGT. The CDR3 spans 15 residues. The J segment lost 3 bases and the V segment lost 6 bases, leaving 4 bases of the junction unmatched. The CDR3 spells CASRPGTGGYNEQFF. As DNA, the CDR3 is TGTGCCAGCAGACCCGGGACAGGGGGCTACAATGAGCAGTTCTTC.

The rearrangement joins TRBV2 to TRBJ2-3; the match to TRBD2 covers 8 bases. With V trimmed by 2 bases and J by 0 bases, 7 bases remained unmatched. CDR3 length: 17 amino acids. From germline, CDR1 is SNHLY and CDR2 FYNNEI. CDR3 residues: CASSEPGGVSSTDTQYF. CDR3 DNA sequence: TGTGCCAGCAGTGAACCGGGAGGGGTTTCTAGCACAGATACGCAGTATTTT.

This clonotype was recorded at least ten times. This chain joins TRBV10-1 and TRBJ2-4; possible D gene TRBD1, 6 bases. The germline V and J ends were trimmed by 2 bases and 0 bases, with 14 bases remaining between them. From germline, CDR1 is WNHNN and CDR2 SYGVQD (reference sequence). CDR3 length: 17 amino acids. CDR3 in amino acids: CASSEPWTAKAKNIQYF. The CDR3 nucleotides are TGCGCCAGCAGTGAGCCATGGACAGCAAAAGCCAAAAACATTCAGTACTTC.

This clonotype appeared a few times. CDR3 sequence reads: CASSQDLRRGQEMYKDTQYF. In DNA form, the CDR3 reads TGCGCCAGCAGCCAAGACCTTCGACGGGGCCAGGAAATGTACAAGGATACGCAGTATTTT. The chain combines TRBV4-1 with TRBJ2-3; either TRBD1 or TRBD2 may fit D (5 bases each). The CDR3 is 20 residues long. V shed 0 bases and J shed 6 bases, with 28 bases lying between them. CDR1 MGHRA and CDR2 YSYEKL come from the germline V gene.

V usage is TRBV11-2 and J usage is TRBJ2-1; D is possibly TRBD1 or TRBD2 (6 bases each). This CDR3 is 11 amino acids long. Trimming shortened V by 7 bases and J by 8 bases, and 9 bases separated the two germline ends. Germline V gene data show CDR1 as SGHAT and CDR2 as FQNNGV. DNA of the CDR3: TGTGCCAGCACGGAGGGGGATGAGCAGTTCTTC. The encoded protein is CASTEGDEQFF.

This clonotype was counted a few times. The J gene is TRBJ2-1, the V gene TRBV28, with D possibly being TRBD2 (6 bases). Germline lookup yields CDR1 MDHEN and CDR2 SYDVKM. V lost 4 bases, J lost 1 base, and 14 bases lay in between. CDR3 length: 16 residues. CDR3 bases: TGTGCCAGCAGTTCCCAGACGGGAGTATCCTACAATGAGCAGTTCTTC. Its translation is CASSSQTGVSYNEQFF.

This clonotype was counted at least ten times. This chain joins TRBV12-3 or TRBV12-4 and TRBJ2-3; TRBD2 is a possible D gene (7 bases). The CDR3 is made up of 15 amino acids. V shed 6 bases and J shed 1 base, with 14 bases lying between them. DNA for the CDR3: TGTGCCAGCAGCCTGTGGGGGGGCGGCACAGATACGCAGTATTTT. Its translation: CASSLWGGGTDTQYF.

The gene calls are TRBV27 and TRBJ1-2, with D unresolved. V was clipped by 6 bases and J by 4 bases, with 12 bases between them. CDR1 MNHEY and CDR2 SMNVEV come from the germline V gene (reference sequence). CDR3 length: 13 amino acids. CDR3 nucleotide sequence: TGTGCCAGCAGCCCGACCGAGCGCTATGGCTACACCTTC. Amino acids: CASSPTERYGYTF.

The chain uses TRBV7-8 and TRBJ2-1; 12 bases align to TRBD2. J gave up 4 bases and V 2 bases, and 9 bases lay outside the gene matches. Looked up from germline, CDR1 is SGHVS and CDR2 is FQNEAQ. This CDR3 comprises 18 residues. The CDR3 nucleotides read TGTGCCAGCAGCTTAAGTGTGACTAGCGGGAGTTATTACAATGAGCAGTTCTTC. Amino acids: CASSLSVTSGSYYNEQFF.

The J gene is TRBJ2-5, the V gene TRBV6-1; 7 nucleotides line up with TRBD1. V dropped 5 bases and J dropped 5; count of bases not matched to a gene: 14. Germline CDR1 and CDR2: MNHNS and SASEGT. The CDR3 runs to 16 residues. CDR3 sequence reads: CASSPLGAGGRETQYF. In DNA form, the CDR3 reads TGTGCCAGCAGTCCACTTGGAGCAGGGGGTCGGGAGACCCAGTACTTC.

V gene TRBV18 combines with J gene TRBJ1-1; TRBD1 matches at 8 bases. This CDR3 has 13 residues. Germline V CDR1 and CDR2: KGHSH, LQKENI. V lost 4 bases, J lost 6 bases, and 4 bases stayed unmatched. The CDR3, as DNA: TGTGCCAGCTCACTACAGGGGGGAGCTGAAGCTTTCTTT. Translation gives CASSLQGGAEAFF.

This chain uses TRBV5-8 with TRBJ2-7; TRBD1 matches 7 bases. CDR3 length: 14 residues. Germline CDR1 reads SGHTS; CDR2 reads YDEGEE. In nucleotides, the CDR3 is TGTGTCAGCAGCTCGGGACAGCTCTCCTACGAGCAGTACGTC. Protein: CVSSSGQLSYEQYV.

The V gene is TRBV28, the J gene TRBJ1-2; 9 positions match TRBD1. The ends lost 4 bases at V and 2 bases at J; junction bases unmatched: 8. There are 16 residues in the CDR3. In germline, CDR1 is MDHEN, CDR2 SYDVKM. The CDR3 loop reads CASSSPDDRGNYGYTF. CDR3 DNA: TGTGCCAGCAGTTCCCCGGATGACAGGGGGAACTATGGCTACACCTTC.

Only a few counts were recorded for this clonotype. The rearrangement uses TRBV6-5 and TRBJ2-1, with 9 bases lining up with TRBD2. CDR1 and CDR2 (germline): MNHEY, SVGAGI. Trimming removed 4 bases from V and 0 bases from J; junction bases left unmatched: 7. The CDR3 extends over 17 amino acids. This CDR3 reads CASSLLSGGSSYNEQFF. The CDR3 nucleotides are TGTGCCAGCAGTTTACTTAGCGGGGGTAGCTCCTACAATGAGCAGTTCTTC.

The chain links TRBV28 to TRBJ2-5; perhaps TRBD1 as D (5 bases). Germline lookup yields CDR1 MDHEN and CDR2 SYDVKM. This CDR3 has 14 residues. V shed 5 bases and J shed 5 bases, with 15 bases lying between them. The CDR3, as DNA: TGTGCCAGCAGTGGGCGTAACAGGCTGGAGACCCAGTACTTC. Protein product: CASSGRNRLETQYF.

As regards this clonotype: Relative to the germline gene, one junction end is altered; a read error may explain this. The rearrangement joins TRBV7-3 to TRBJ2-3; possible D gene TRBD1, 5 bases. The germline V gene has CDR1 SGHTA and CDR2 FQGTGA. The CDR3 is 15 amino acids. CDR3 protein: CVSSSSTVSTDTQYF. For the CDR3, the DNA is TGTGTCAGCAGCTCCTCGACAGTTAGCACAGATACGCAGTATTTT.

The CDR3 region has the DNA TGCGCCAGCAGCTGGGATTTGGGACTCCTCACCGGGGAGCTGTTTTTT. This sequence encodes CASSWDLGLLTGELFF. This rearrangement joins TRBV5-1 to TRBJ2-2; D may be TRBD2 (6 bases). The CDR3 is 16 amino acids. The V end lost 3 bases, the J end lost 4 bases, and 16 bases lay between the germline ends. CDR1 SGHRS and CDR2 YFSETQ come from the germline V gene.

In this sample, this clonotype turned up many times. The chain employs TRBV24-1 and TRBJ1-1; 7 positions agree with TRBD1. Germline loops: CDR1 KGHDR, CDR2 SFDVKD. The ends lost 4 bases at V and 4 bases at J; junction bases unmatched: 2. CDR3 length: 13 amino acids. CDR3 amino acids: CATSEPGGTEAFF. In nucleotides, the CDR3 is TGTGCCACCAGTGAGCCAGGGGGCACTGAAGCTTTCTTT.

The chain employs TRBV24-1 and TRBJ1-3; no clear D gene. V was clipped by 3 bases and J by 0 bases, with 2 bases between them. The CDR3 covers 13 residues. Germline lookup yields CDR1 KGHDR and CDR2 SFDVKD. The CDR3 DNA is TGTGCCACCAGTGATCCCTCTGGAAACACCATATATTTT. It encodes CATSDPSGNTIYF.

This chain uses TRBV28 with TRBJ2-1; 8 nucleotides match TRBD1. CDR1 and CDR2 from the germline V gene are MDHEN and SYDVKM. CDR3 length: 16 residues. The V gene end was trimmed by 7 bases and the J gene end by 0 bases; junction bases not matched to a gene: 8. The CDR3 region is CASTIRDRFSYNEQFF. The CDR3 DNA sequence: TGTGCCAGCACCATCCGGGACAGGTTCTCCTACAATGAGCAGTTCTTC.